Shown below are 32 T cell receptor beta chains from a single sample sequenced in a study of breast tumors, draining lymph nodes, adjacent tissues (dated by TCRdb to the mid-2010s). Lymph node samples were obtained from the axillary draining lymph nodes of breast cancer patients. Library preparation employed multiplex PCR. TCRdb shows the sequencer as Illumina HiSeq 2000. The raw public reads went through TCRdb reprocessing: fastp at Q25, MiXCR clone calling, in-frame beta chains kept. Every entry covers one CDR3 protein and lists the most common genes and DNA from its rows. In this sample the table shows over 70,000 distinct CDR3 sequences, around 28% of which occur a single time. 7.5% to 10% of the sample lies in the top ten. Sequenced input: axillary lymph node tissue. The origin of the receptors is a female donor with breast cancer. Some clones in this sample may be carry-over from other donors' samples.

The table lists this clonotype with many counts. The rearrangement joins TRBV28 to TRBJ1-2; D remains ambiguous. The CDR3 spans 17 residues. V was pared by 5 bases and J by 4 bases, with 23 bases between. The germline CDR1 and CDR2 sequences are MDHEN and SYDVKM. The CDR3 DNA reads as TGTGCCAGCAGTCCATCGATTTGGAGCGGGAAACCCTATGGCTACACCTTC. Residues: CASSPSIWSGKPYGYTF.

CDR3 sequence reads: CSARDLTGGPRETQYF. Written as DNA, the CDR3 is TGCAGTGCTAGAGATCTGACAGGGGGCCCCAGGGAGACCCAGTACTTC. This chain joins TRBV20-1 and TRBJ2-5; 10 bases align to TRBD1. Germline lookup yields CDR1 DFQATT and CDR2 SNEGSKA (reference sequence). The CDR3 loop spans 16 amino acids. The junction had 9 bases not matched to a gene; V was cut back by 0 bases and J by 5 bases.

This clonotype was counted ten times or more. The chain employs TRBV7-8 and TRBJ2-3; unclear D gene. CDR1 and CDR2 (germline): SGHVS, FQNEAQ. Deletions cut 7 bases from V and 6 bases from J, with 14 bases between. The CDR3 sequence is 13 residues long. The chain's CDR3 is CASTGPAGDTQYF. DNA for the CDR3: TGTGCCAGCACCGGGCCAGCTGGGGATACGCAGTATTTT.

This clonotype was seen only a few times. The chain combines TRBV12-3 or TRBV12-4 with TRBJ2-7; D ambiguous. With 3 bases removed from V and 4 bases from J, the gap between germline ends came to 4 bases. The CDR3 runs to 11 residues. The CDR3 region has the DNA TGTGCCAGCAGTTTCGGGTACGAGCAGTACTTC. Its translation: CASSFGYEQYF.

This clonotype appeared many times. V is TRBV12-3 or TRBV12-4 and J is TRBJ1-1; D might be TRBD1 (5 bases). This CDR3 is 13 amino acids long. V lost 5 bases to trimming and J lost 3 bases, with 10 bases between them. CDR3 DNA sequence: TGTGCCAGCAGTACCAGGGATTACACTGAAGCTTTCTTT. Translated, it gives CASSTRDYTEAFF.

This clonotype was recorded many times. The chain uses TRBV19 and TRBJ2-3, with TRBD2 identical over 10 bases. Germline-derived CDR1 and CDR2 are LNHDA and SQIVND (reference sequence). This CDR3 comprises 17 residues. With 5 bases clipped from V and 0 bases from J, the junction kept 8 bases outside the gene matches. CDR3 protein: CASSGIGLAVSTDTQYF. In nucleotides, the CDR3 is TGTGCCAGTAGTGGAATCGGACTAGCGGTTAGCACAGATACGCAGTATTTT. The whole variable domain, remainder taken from reference TRBV19 and TRBJ2-3, is DGGITQSPKYLFRKEGQNVTLSCEQNLNHDAMYWYRQDPGQGLRLIYYSQIVNDFQKGDIAEGYSVSREKKESFPLTVTSAQKNPTAFYLCASSGIGLAVSTDTQYFGPGTRLTVL.

This clonotype occurred many times. The genes are TRBV19 and TRBJ2-3; 13 nucleotides line up with TRBD2. The CDR3 contains 14 residues. Germline V gene sequence: CDR1 LNHDA, CDR2 SQIVND (reference sequence). The J segment lost 5 bases and the V segment lost 6 bases, leaving 2 bases of the junction unmatched. The CDR3 coding sequence is TGTGCCAGTAGGGGACTAGCGGGATTAGATACGCAGTATTTT. It specifies CASRGLAGLDTQYF.

This clonotype was seen at least ten times. The J gene is TRBJ2-6, the V gene TRBV20-1; D unresolved. Germline V lookup: CDR1 DFQATT, CDR2 SNEGSKA (reference sequence). The CDR3 is 15 amino acids. The V end was cut by 5 bases, the J end by 0 bases, with 11 bases between. The CDR3 loop is CSAPNPTSGANVLTF. CDR3 nucleotides: TGCAGTGCTCCGAACCCCACCTCTGGGGCCAACGTCCTGACTTTC.

In this sample, this clonotype turned up a few times. The chain links TRBV12-3 or TRBV12-4 to TRBJ1-1; D perhaps matches TRBD1 (5 bases). The CDR3 sequence is 13 residues long. The V and J ends lost 3 bases and 6 bases respectively, with 11 bases between them. For the CDR3, the DNA is TGTGCCAGCAGTTTTCAGGGAATCGCTGAAGCTTTCTTT. The encoded protein is CASSFQGIAEAFF.

This clonotype was observed a few times. Given a much more abundant clone one base away, this may be a read error. This chain uses TRBV7-9 with TRBJ2-1; tentatively, D is TRBD2 (6 bases). Germline CDR1 and CDR2: SEHNR and FQNEAQ (reference sequence). This CDR3 comprises 15 residues. The CDR3 reads CASGLAGGRYNEQFF. CDR3 nucleotides: TGTGCCAGCGGCTTAGCCGGAGGGCGTTACAATGAGCAGTTCTTC.

Note on this clonotype: At one boundary the junction diverges from the germline segment, which might be a read error. The chain recombines TRBV6-2 or TRBV6-3 with TRBJ2-2, with TRBD2 identical over 11 bases. The CDR3 consists of 17 residues. Per germline, CDR1 MNHEY and CDR2 SVGEGT. CDR3 in amino acids: CASRYSILAGVAGELFF. The CDR3 bases are TGTGCCAGCAGGTACTCGATACTAGCGGGGGTAGCCGGGGAGCTGTTTTTT.

Regarding this clonotype: The junction does not match germline at one end; this may be a read error. V gene TRBV11-3 combines with J gene TRBJ2-5; D is possibly TRBD2 (5 bases). The CDR3 runs 19 residues. Germline V gene data show CDR1 as SGHNT and CDR2 as YENEEA. DNA for the CDR3: TGTGCCAGCAGCTTGAGTCCTTCCGGGATAGTGGGTTGCGGAGAGACCCAGTCCTTC. Protein product: CASSLSPSGIVGCGETQSF. The entire variable domain, with the rest obtained from reference TRBV11-3 and TRBJ2-5, is as follows: EAGVVQSPRYKIIEKKQPVAFWCNPISGHNTLYWYLQNLGQGPELLIRYENEEAVDDSQLPKDRFSAERLKGVDSTLKIQPAELGDSAVYLCASSLSPSGIVGCGETQSFGPGTRLLVL.

This clonotype has a count of ten or more. The chain uses TRBV7-9 and TRBJ1-1, with 7 positions matching TRBD1. V was pared by 5 bases and J by 1 base, with 7 bases of the junction left unmatched. Germline values: CDR1 SEHNR, CDR2 FQNEAQ (reference sequence). The CDR3 is 15 residues long. DNA for the CDR3: TGTGCCAGCAGCGTGCGACAGGGAGGGAACACTGAAGCTTTCTTT. Translating it yields CASSVRQGGNTEAFF.

This clonotype was detected many times. The chain is built from TRBV5-8 and TRBJ2-1; TRBD1 is a possible D gene (5 bases). The CDR3 spans 13 residues. Deletions cut 6 bases from V and 9 bases from J, with 16 bases between. Germline V gene lookup returns CDR1 SGHTS and CDR2 YDEGEE. The CDR3 loop reads CASTTVPQGEQFF. The CDR3 nucleotides are TGTGCCAGCACCACTGTGCCTCAGGGTGAGCAGTTCTTC.

This clonotype has just a few counts. This may come from a read error, since a much larger clone is one base off. The V gene is TRBV6-6, the J gene TRBJ2-3, with D unresolved. V was clipped by 4 bases and J by 0 bases, with 14 bases between them. The CDR3 length is 16 residues. CDR1 and CDR2 (germline): MNHNY, SVGAGI (reference sequence). The CDR3 sequence: CASSSSEKTSTDTQYF. CDR3 coding DNA: TGTGCCAGCAGTTCCTCGGAAAAGACTAGCACAGATACGCAGTATTTT.

With respect to this clonotype: This sequence may be a read error, since a much larger clone differs from it by one base. The chain joins TRBV5-4 to TRBJ1-5; D unclear. This CDR3 contains 17 residues. Germline CDR1 reads SGHNT; CDR2 reads YYREEE (reference sequence). Trimming removed 4 bases from V and 9 bases from J, with 26 bases in between. This CDR3 is CASSRATDRRVLGPQHF. The CDR3 region has the DNA TGTGCCAGCAGCCGCGCTACCGACCGGCGGGTGCTTGGGCCCCAGCATTTT.

This clonotype was counted many times. The chain employs TRBV7-9 and TRBJ2-5, with TRBD2 as a possible D gene (6 bases). This CDR3 region has 15 residues. The germline V gene has CDR1 SEHNR and CDR2 FQNEAQ (reference sequence). V shed 2 bases and J shed 1 base, with 11 bases lying between them. CDR3 DNA sequence: TGTGCCAGCAGCTTAAAGGCTAGCGTCCAAGAGACCCAGTACTTC. It codes for CASSLKASVQETQYF.

The chain uses TRBV29-1 and TRBJ2-5; D remains unclear. The CDR3 is 12 residues long. The germline V gene encodes CDR1 SQVTM and CDR2 ANQGSEA. V gave up 4 bases and J gave up 1 base, with 7 bases separating them. CDR3 amino acids: CSVGRPQETQYF. CDR3 DNA sequence: TGCAGCGTTGGGCGGCCCCAAGAGACCCAGTACTTC.

As regards this clonotype: This sequence may be a read error, since a much larger clone differs from it by one base. This chain connects TRBV6-2 or TRBV6-3 to TRBJ1-4; D gene ambiguous. The CDR3 loop spans 14 amino acids. Germline CDR1 reads MNHEY; CDR2 reads SVGEGT. CDR3 bases: TGTGCCAGCCTCCGCGATGCAACTAATGAAAAACTGGTTTTT. This encodes CASLRDATNEKLVF.

This clonotype has ten or more counts. The chain has TRBV7-2 and TRBJ2-7, with TRBD1 matching over 9 bases. Germline V gene lookup returns CDR1 SGHTA and CDR2 FQGNSA. CDR3 length: 14 amino acids. J was trimmed by 3 bases and V by 3 bases; bases with no gene match: 3. The CDR3 spells CASSFDRGDYEQYF. The CDR3, as DNA: TGTGCCAGCAGCTTTGACAGGGGGGACTACGAGCAGTACTTC. The full variable domain, with the rest looked up from reference TRBV7-2 and TRBJ2-7, is GAGVSQSPSNKVTEKGKDVELRCDPISGHTALYWYRQSLGQGLEFLIYFQGNSAPDKSGLPSDRFSAERTGGSVSTLTIQRTQQEDSAVYLCASSFDRGDYEQYFGPGTRLTVT.

In its sample, this clonotype was seen once. Without the conserved terminal phenylalanine or tryptophan, this CDR3 likely stems from a read error. The chain joins TRBV5-1 to TRBJ1-3, with D hard to call. This CDR3 is 14 amino acids long. V lost 6 bases and J 2 bases, leaving 12 bases between the germline ends. The V gene's germline CDR1 is SGHRS and CDR2 YFSETQ. DNA of the CDR3: TGCGCCAGCAACTTAGGCTCAACTGGAAACACCATATATTCT. Protein product: CASNLGSTGNTIYS.

As regards this clonotype: Likely a read error: the CDR3 ends without its conserved phenylalanine or tryptophan. The V gene is TRBV20-1, the J gene TRBJ2-7; D call uncertain. The CDR3 consists of 15 residues. Germline loops: CDR1 DFQATT, CDR2 SNEGSKA (reference sequence). This CDR3 is CGARDLRLSSYEQYS. CDR3 bases: TGCGGTGCTAGAGATCTCCGACTTTCCTCCTACGAGCAGTACTCC.

The J gene is TRBJ1-3, the V gene TRBV24-1; D unresolved. The CDR3 length is 13 residues. V lost 4 bases to trimming and J lost 8 bases, with 11 bases between them. Germline V lookup: CDR1 KGHDR, CDR2 SFDVKD. The DNA for the CDR3 is TGTGCCACCAGTGAAGGATATGGCTACACCATATATTTT. Amino acids: CATSEGYGYTIYF.

The chain joins TRBV11-3 to TRBJ2-7, with 7 bases matching TRBD1. With V trimmed by 11 bases and J by 8 bases, 21 bases remained unmatched. CDR1 SGHNT and CDR2 YENEEA come from the germline V gene. This CDR3 spans 15 amino acids. CDR3 loop: CAHSLTGVGREQQYF. CDR3 nucleotide sequence: TGTGCCCACAGCTTAACAGGGGTGGGGCGCGAGCAGCAGTACTTC.

This chain's CDR3 is CAGSLIFRGKDEQYF. As DNA, the CDR3 is TGTGCTGGCAGCTTAATCTTTCGGGGGAAGGACGAGCAGTACTTC. The chain is built from TRBV7-8 and TRBJ2-7; TRBD2 is a possible D gene (6 bases). The CDR3 contains 15 residues. Germline loops: CDR1 SGHVS, CDR2 FQNEAQ.

The rearrangement joins TRBV12-3 or TRBV12-4 to TRBJ1-1; D is undetermined. CDR3 size: 12 residues. Deletions cut 8 bases from V and 1 base from J, with 8 bases between. The CDR3: CASARPNTEAFF. The CDR3 region has the DNA TGTGCCAGCGCCCGCCCGAACACTGAAGCTTTCTTT.

This clonotype appeared once. The junction departs from the called germline gene at one end, perhaps through a read error. The chain carries TRBV20-1 and TRBJ2-5; D gene uncertain. Germline V CDR1 and CDR2: DFQATT, SNEGSKA (reference sequence). CDR3 length equals 11 residues. CDR3 nucleotides: TGCAGTGCCGAGTCCGGAGAGACCCAGTCCTTC. Its protein product is CSAESGETQSF.

The rearrangement uses TRBV30 and TRBJ1-3, with a weak D call TRBD1 (6 bases). The germline V gene has CDR1 GTSNPN and CDR2 SVGIG (reference sequence). The CDR3 spans 13 residues. Deletions cut 0 bases from V and 5 bases from J, with 8 bases between. The CDR3 nucleotides are TGTGCCTGGAGTGTGCAGGGGAGAAACACCATATATTTT. This codes for CAWSVQGRNTIYF. The full variable domain, in which reference TRBV30 and TRBJ1-3 provide the parts outside the CDR3, is SQTIHQWPATLVQPVGSPLSLECTVEGTSNPNLYWYRQAAGRGLQLLFYSVGIGQISSEVPQNLSASRPQDRQFILSSKKLLLSDSGFYLCAWSVQGRNTIYFGEGSWLTVV.

This clonotype was recorded at least ten times. This chain joins TRBV19 and TRBJ2-1, with D tentatively TRBD1 (6 bases). Trimming stripped 6 bases from V and 9 bases from J, with 15 bases between. The CDR3 spans 13 residues. Germline V gives CDR1 LNHDA, CDR2 SQIVND (reference sequence). CDR3 DNA sequence: TGTGCCAGTAGCCTAGCCGACAGGTCTGAGCAGTTCTTC. This encodes CASSLADRSEQFF.

Turning to this clonotype: One end of the junction is discordant with germline, which a read error may explain. The CDR3 protein is CASSVGELSTDTQYF. CDR3 coding DNA: TGTGCCAGCAGCGTAGGGGAGCTAAGCACAGATACGCAGTACTTT. The rearrangement links TRBV9 to TRBJ2-3; possible D gene TRBD2, 5 bases. Germline lookup yields CDR1 SGDLS and CDR2 YYNGEE. The CDR3 contains 15 residues.

This clonotype appeared a few times. With a much larger clone just one base away, this may be a read error. The genes are TRBV6-5 and TRBJ2-7; TRBD2 aligns across 8 bases. Germline CDR1 MNHEY, CDR2 SVGAGI. The CDR3 covers 13 residues. The trim removed 5 bases at V and 6 bases at J, leaving 6 bases unmatched. CDR3 residues: CASSLSGKGEQYF. The CDR3 DNA is TGTGCCAGCAGTCTTAGCGGGAAGGGCGAGCAGTACTTC.

At least ten counts were recorded for this clonotype. The chain employs TRBV29-1 and TRBJ2-5; 11 positions match TRBD2. J gave up 4 bases and V 6 bases, and 4 bases lay outside the gene matches. CDR3 length: 13 residues. Per the germline V gene, CDR1 is SQVTM and CDR2 is ANQGSEA. The chain's CDR3 is CSVELAGVETQYF. The CDR3 nucleotides read TGCAGCGTCGAACTAGCGGGAGTAGAGACCCAGTACTTC.